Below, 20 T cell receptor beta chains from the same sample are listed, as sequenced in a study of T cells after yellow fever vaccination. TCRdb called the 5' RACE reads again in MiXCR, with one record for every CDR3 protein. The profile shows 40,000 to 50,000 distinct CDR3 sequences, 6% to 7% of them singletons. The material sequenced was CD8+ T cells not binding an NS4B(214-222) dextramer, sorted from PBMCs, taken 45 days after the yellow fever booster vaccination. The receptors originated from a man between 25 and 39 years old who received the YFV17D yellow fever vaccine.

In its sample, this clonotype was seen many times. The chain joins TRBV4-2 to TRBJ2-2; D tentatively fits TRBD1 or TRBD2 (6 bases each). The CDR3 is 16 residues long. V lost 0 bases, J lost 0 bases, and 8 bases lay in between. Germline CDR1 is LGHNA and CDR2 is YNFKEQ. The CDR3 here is CASSQDRGPNTGELFF. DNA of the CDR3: TGTGCCAGCAGCCAAGATCGGGGGCCGAACACCGGGGAGCTGTTTTTT.

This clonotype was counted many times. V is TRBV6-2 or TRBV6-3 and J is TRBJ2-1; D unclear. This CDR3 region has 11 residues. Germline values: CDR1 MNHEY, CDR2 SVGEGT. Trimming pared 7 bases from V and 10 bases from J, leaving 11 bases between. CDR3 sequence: CASISAREQFF. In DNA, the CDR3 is TGTGCCAGCATTTCTGCTAGGGAGCAGTTCTTC.

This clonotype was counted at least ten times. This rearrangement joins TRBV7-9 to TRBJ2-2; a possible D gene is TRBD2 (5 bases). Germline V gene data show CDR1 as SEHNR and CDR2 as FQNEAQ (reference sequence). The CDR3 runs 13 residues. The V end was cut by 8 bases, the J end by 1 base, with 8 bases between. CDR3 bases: TGTGCCAGCCCCAGCGGGAACACCGGGGAGCTGTTTTTT. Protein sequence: CASPSGNTGELFF. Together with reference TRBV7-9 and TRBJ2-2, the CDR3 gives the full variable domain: DTGVSQNPRHKITKRGQNVTFRCDPISEHNRLYWYRQTLGQGPEFLTYFQNEAQLEKSRLLSDRFSAERPKGSFSTLEIQRTEQGDSAMYLCASPSGNTGELFFGEGSRLTVL.

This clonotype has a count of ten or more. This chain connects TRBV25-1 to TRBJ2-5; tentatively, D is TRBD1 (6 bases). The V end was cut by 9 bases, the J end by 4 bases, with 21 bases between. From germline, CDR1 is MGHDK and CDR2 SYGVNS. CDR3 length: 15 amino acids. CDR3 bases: TGTGCCAGTGCCCCTTACAGGGATGATGGAGAGACCCAGTACTTC. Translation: CASAPYRDDGETQYF.

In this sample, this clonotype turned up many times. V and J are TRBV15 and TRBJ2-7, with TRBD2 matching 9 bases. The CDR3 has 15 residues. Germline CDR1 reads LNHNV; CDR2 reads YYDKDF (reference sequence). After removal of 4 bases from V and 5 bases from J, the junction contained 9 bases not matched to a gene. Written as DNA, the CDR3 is TGTGCCACCAGCACCGGGGCTAGCGGGATCCACGAGCAGTACTTC. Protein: CATSTGASGIHEQYF. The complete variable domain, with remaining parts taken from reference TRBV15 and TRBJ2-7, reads DAMVIQNPRYQVTQFGKPVTLSCSQTLNHNVMYWYQQKSSQAPKLLFHYYDKDFNNEADTPDNFQSRRPNTSFCFLDIRSPGLGDTAMYLCATSTGASGIHEQYFGPGTRLTVT.

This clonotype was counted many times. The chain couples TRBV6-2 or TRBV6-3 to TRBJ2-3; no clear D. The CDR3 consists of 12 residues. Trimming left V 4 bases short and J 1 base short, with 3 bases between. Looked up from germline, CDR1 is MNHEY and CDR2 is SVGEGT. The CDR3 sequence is CASSWGTDTQYF. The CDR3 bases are TGTGCCAGCAGTTGGGGCACAGATACGCAGTATTTT.

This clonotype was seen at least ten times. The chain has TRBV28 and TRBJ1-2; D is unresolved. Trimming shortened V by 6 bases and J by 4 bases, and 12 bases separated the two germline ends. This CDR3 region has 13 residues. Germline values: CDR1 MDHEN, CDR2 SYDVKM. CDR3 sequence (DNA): TGTGCCAGCAGCGTGATAAACTTCTATGGCTACACCTTC. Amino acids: CASSVINFYGYTF.

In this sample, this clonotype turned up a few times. CDR3 sequence: CASKASERDETQYF. The DNA for the CDR3 is TGTGCCAGCAAGGCCTCCGAGCGGGATGAGACCCAGTACTTC. This sequence joins TRBV6-1 and TRBJ2-5, with 7 positions matching TRBD2. Germline CDR1 is MNHNS and CDR2 is SASEGT. CDR3 length: 14 residues. The V segment lost 7 bases and the J segment 5 bases; nucleotides outside the gene matches: 10.

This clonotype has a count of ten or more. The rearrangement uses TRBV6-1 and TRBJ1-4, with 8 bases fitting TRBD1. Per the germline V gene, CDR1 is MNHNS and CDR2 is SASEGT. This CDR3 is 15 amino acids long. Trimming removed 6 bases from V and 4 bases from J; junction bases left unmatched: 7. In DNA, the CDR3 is TGTGCCAGCAGACCCCAGGGGGCGTTTAATGAAAAACTGTTTTTT. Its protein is CASRPQGAFNEKLFF.

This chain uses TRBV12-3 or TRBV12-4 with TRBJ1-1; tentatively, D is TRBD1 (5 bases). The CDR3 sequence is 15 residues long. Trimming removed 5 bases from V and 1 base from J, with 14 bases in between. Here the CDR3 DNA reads TGTGCCAGCAGTCTCCTAGGGACGGGGAACACTGAAGCTTTCTTT. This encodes CASSLLGTGNTEAFF.

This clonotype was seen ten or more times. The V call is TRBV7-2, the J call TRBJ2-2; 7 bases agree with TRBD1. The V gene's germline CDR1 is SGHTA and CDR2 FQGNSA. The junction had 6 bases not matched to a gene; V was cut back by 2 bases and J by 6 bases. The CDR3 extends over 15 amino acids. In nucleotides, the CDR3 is TGTGCCAGCAGCTTACTAACAGGGGCGGCCGGGGAGCTGTTTTTT. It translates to CASSLLTGAAGELFF.

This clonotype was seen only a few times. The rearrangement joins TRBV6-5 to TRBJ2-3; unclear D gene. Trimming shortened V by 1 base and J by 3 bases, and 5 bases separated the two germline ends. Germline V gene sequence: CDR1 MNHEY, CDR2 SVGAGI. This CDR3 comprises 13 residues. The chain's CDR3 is CASSYYSTDTQYF. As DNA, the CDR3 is TGTGCCAGCAGTTACTACTCAACAGATACGCAGTATTTT.

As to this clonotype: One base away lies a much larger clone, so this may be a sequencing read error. DNA for the CDR3: TGTGCCATCAGTTTTTGGCCGGGGGGCAGGGAACAAGAGACCCAGTACTTC. This encodes CAISFWPGGREQETQYF. V gene TRBV2 combines with J gene TRBJ2-5, with D tentatively TRBD2 (7 bases). Per the germline V gene, CDR1 is SNHLY and CDR2 is FYNNEI. This CDR3 region has 17 residues.

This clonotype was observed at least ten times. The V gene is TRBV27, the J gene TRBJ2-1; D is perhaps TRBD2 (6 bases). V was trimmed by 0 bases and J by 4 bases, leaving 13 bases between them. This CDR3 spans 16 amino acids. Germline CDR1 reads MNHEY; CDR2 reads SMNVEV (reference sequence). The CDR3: CASSLSGGALYNEQFF. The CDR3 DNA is TGTGCCAGCAGTTTATCGGGGGGAGCGCTTTACAATGAGCAGTTCTTC.

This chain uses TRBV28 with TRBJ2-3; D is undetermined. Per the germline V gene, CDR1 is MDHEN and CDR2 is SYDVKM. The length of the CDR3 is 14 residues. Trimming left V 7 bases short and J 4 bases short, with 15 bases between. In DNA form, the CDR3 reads TGTGCCAGCACCGGGTTTAGGTGGGCAGATACGCAGTATTTT. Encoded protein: CASTGFRWADTQYF.

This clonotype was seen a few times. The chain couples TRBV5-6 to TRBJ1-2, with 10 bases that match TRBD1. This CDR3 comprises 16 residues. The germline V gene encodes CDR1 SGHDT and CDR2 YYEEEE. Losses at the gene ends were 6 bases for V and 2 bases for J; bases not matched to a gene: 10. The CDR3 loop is CASMSAGTGDNYGYTF. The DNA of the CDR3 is TGTGCCAGCATGAGTGCCGGGACAGGGGACAACTATGGCTACACCTTC.

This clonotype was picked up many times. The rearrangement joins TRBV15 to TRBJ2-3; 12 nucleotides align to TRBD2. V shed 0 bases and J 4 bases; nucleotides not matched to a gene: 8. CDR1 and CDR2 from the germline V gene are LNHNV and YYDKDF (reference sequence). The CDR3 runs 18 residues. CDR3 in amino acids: CATSRERWTSGEADTQYF. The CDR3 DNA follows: TGTGCCACCAGCAGAGAGCGATGGACTAGCGGGGAGGCAGATACGCAGTATTTT.

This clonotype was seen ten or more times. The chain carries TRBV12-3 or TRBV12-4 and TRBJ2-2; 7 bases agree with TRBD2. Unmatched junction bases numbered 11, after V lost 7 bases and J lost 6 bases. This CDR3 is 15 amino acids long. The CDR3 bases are TGTGCCAGCACCCCTGAAGAAGGGAGGGCCGGGGAGCTGTTTTTT. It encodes CASTPEEGRAGELFF.

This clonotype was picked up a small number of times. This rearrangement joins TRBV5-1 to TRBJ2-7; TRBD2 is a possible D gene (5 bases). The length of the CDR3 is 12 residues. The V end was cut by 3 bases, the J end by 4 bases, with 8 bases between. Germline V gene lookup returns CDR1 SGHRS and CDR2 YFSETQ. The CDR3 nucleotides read TGCGCCAGCAGCTCCGGGGAATACGAGCAGTACTTC. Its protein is CASSSGEYEQYF. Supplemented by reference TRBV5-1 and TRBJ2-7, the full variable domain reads KAGVTQTPRYLIKTRGQQVTLSCSPISGHRSVSWYQQTPGQGLQFLFEYFSETQRNKGNFPGRFSGRQFSNSRSEMNVSTLELGDSALYLCASSSGEYEQYFGPGTRLTVT.

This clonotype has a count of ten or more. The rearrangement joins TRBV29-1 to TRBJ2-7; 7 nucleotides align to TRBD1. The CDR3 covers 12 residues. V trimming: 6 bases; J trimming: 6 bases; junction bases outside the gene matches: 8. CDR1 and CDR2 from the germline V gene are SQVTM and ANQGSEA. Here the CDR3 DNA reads TGCAGCGTGACACTCACAGGGGTCGAGCAGTACTTC. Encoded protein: CSVTLTGVEQYF.